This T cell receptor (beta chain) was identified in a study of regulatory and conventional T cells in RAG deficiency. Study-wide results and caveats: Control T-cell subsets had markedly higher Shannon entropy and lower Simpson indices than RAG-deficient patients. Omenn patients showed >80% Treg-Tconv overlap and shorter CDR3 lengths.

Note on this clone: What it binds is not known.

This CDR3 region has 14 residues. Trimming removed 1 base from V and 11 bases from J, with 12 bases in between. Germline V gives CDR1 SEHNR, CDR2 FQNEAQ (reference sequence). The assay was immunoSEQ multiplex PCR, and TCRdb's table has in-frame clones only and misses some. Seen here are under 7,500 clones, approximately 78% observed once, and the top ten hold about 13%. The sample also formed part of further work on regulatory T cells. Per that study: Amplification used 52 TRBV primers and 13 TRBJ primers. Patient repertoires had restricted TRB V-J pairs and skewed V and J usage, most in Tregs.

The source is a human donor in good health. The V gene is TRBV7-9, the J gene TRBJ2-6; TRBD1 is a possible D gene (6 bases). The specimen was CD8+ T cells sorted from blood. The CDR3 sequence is CASSLEETGHVLTF. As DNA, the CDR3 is TGTGCCAGCAGCTTAGAGGAGACAGGACACGTCCTGACTTTC.